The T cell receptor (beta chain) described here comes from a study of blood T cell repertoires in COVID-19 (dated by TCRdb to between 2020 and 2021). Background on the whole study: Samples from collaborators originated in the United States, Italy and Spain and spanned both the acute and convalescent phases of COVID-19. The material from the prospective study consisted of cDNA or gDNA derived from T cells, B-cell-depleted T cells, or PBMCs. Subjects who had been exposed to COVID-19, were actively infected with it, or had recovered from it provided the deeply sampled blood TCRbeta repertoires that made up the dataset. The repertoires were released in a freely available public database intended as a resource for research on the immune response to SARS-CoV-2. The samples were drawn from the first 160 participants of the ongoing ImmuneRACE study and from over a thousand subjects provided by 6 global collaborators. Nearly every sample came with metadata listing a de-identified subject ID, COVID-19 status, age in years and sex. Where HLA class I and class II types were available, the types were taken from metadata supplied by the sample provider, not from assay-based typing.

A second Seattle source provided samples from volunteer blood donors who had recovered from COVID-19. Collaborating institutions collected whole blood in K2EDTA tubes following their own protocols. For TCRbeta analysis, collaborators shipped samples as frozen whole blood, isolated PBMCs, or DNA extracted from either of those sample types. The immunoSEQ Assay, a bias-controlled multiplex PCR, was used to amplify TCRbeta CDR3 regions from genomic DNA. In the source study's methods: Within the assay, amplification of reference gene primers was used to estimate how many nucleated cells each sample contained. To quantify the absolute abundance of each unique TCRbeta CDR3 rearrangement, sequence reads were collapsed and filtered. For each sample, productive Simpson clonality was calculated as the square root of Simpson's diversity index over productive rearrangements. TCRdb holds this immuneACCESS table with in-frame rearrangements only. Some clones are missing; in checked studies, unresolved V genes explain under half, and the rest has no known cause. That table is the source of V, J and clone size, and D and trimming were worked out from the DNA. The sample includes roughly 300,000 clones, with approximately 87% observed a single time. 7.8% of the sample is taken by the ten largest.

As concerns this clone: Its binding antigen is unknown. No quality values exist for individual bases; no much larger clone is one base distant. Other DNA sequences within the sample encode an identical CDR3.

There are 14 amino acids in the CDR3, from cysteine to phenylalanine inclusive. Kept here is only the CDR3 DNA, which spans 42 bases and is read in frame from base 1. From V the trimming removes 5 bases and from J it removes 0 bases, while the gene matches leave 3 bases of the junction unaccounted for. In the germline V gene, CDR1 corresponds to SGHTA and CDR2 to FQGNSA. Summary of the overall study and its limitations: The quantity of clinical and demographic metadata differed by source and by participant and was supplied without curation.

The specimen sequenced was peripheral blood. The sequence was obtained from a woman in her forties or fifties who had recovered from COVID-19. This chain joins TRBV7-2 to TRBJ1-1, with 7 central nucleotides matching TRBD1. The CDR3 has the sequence CASSRTGLNTEAFF. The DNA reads TGTGCCAGCAGCCGGACAGGATTGAACACTGAAGCTTTCTTT.